This TCR beta chain appears in the sequencing data of a study of cytomegalovirus exposure and HLA in healthy donors. General study points: It was taken for granted in presence/absence analyses that sequencing depth across donors was roughly uniform. Immune exposure data for these donors was limited to CMV serostatus. Segments of the TCR beta V type were, in most cases, productive about 90% or about 30% of the time in an earlier analysis. TCR beta sequences reportedly predicted most subjects' HLA-A and HLA-B alleles accurately.

Comments on this clone: The antigen is undetermined.

PCR primers comprised 60 Vbeta and 13 Jbeta primers. Measured with immunoSEQ multiplex PCR; TCRdb has only the in-frame clones, and not every one. The sample includes around 110,000 clones, around 78% of them seen just once. This CDR3 contains 18 residues. This TCR derives from a man aged 30 to 39 in good health and CMV-seronegative. V and J are TRBV21-1 and TRBJ1-5; the table calls TRBD1, which could not be checked here. TRBV21-1 represents a pseudogene. Sequencing was done on a sample of PBMCs. This chain's CDR3 is CASTLPGQGAGCNQPQHF. The DNA for the CDR3 is TGTGCCAGCACCTTACCGGGACAGGGCGCGGGTTGCAATCAGCCCCAGCATTTT.